Listed below are T cell receptor beta chains from one sample, sequenced in a study of cytomegalovirus exposure and HLA in healthy donors. This table comes from immunoSEQ multiplex PCR, and its TCRdb copy is limited to in-frame clones, with some not included. Here the sample spans around 40,000 clones, about 80% being singletons. The specimen was PBMCs. Receptor source: a man aged 25 to 40 in good health and CMV-seronegative. The CDR3 runs from the conserved cysteine through the conserved F or W. A D gene is named only where the DNA matches it firmly. Clone sizes are given selectively: once, few, many, or a class where the clone is expanded.

DNA: TGTGCCAGTAGTATAAGGCCTAGTCGCACAGATACGCAGTATTTT
CDR3: CASSIRPSRTDTQYF
length: 15
D: NA
size: once
J: TRBJ2-3
V: TRBV19

DNA: TGTGCCAGTAGTTTGGGGTTTTGGGGAGTGGGTCACAATGAGCAGTTCTTC
CDR3: CASSLGFWGVGHNEQFF
length: 17
D: NA
size: NA
J: TRBJ2-1
V: TRBV19

DNA: TGTGCCAGCAGTTTACGACTCGACCCAGATACGCAGTATTTT
CDR3: CASSLRLDPDTQYF
length: 14
D: NA
size: NA
J: TRBJ2-3
V: TRBV27

DNA: TGCGCCAGCAGCTTGGAGGGGGCCAACACTGAAGCTTTCTTT
CDR3: CASSLEGANTEAFF
length: 14
D: TRBD1
size: NA
J: TRBJ1-1
V: TRBV5-1

DNA: TGTGCCACCAGCAGGTCCTTGGGACGGGGGGAGACCCAGTACTTC
CDR3: CATSRSLGRGETQYF
length: 15
D: NA
size: NA
J: TRBJ2-5
V: TRBV15

DNA: TGTGCCAGCAGCGTAGGGGGAGGAGCGGGCTATGGCTACACCTTC
CDR3: CASSVGGGAGYGYTF
length: 15
D: NA
size: NA
J: TRBJ1-2
V: TRBV9

DNA: TGTGCCAGCAGCGTCGGGACTAGCGGGTTCCCCTGGACCCAGTACTTC
CDR3: CASSVGTSGFPWTQYF
length: 16
D: TRBD2
size: NA
J: TRBJ2-5
V: TRBV5-4

DNA: TGTGCCAGCAGCTCGACAGGCTCTTACACTGGGGCCAACGTCCTGACTTTC
CDR3: CASSSTGSYTGANVLTF
length: 17
D: NA
size: few
J: TRBJ2-6
V: TRBV5-6

DNA: TGTGCCAGCAGCTCGAGGCTGGCCAGCGGCTCCTACAATGAGCAGTTCTTC
CDR3: CASSSRLASGSYNEQFF
length: 17
D: NA
size: NA
J: TRBJ2-1
V: TRBV7-2

DNA: TGTGCCAGCAGTGAAGCTGTCAGAGGCTACACCTTC
CDR3: CASSEAVRGYTF
length: 12
D: NA
size: NA
J: TRBJ1-2
V: TRBV6-1

DNA: TGTGCCAGCAGTGACTCCGGGAGGGGTACCGGGGAGCTGTTTTTT
CDR3: CASSDSGRGTGELFF
length: 15
D: TRBD2
size: NA
J: TRBJ2-2
V: TRBV2

DNA: TGTGCCAGCAGTTTGCTACTAGCGGGACGACTCCCGCCAGATACGCAGTATTTT
CDR3: CASSLLLAGRLPPDTQYF
length: 18
D: TRBD2
size: NA
J: TRBJ2-3
V: TRBV27

DNA: TGTGCCAGCAGTTATCTCCCCAGTCCCTATGGCTACACCTTC
CDR3: CASSYLPSPYGYTF
length: 14
D: NA
size: few
J: TRBJ1-2
V: TRBV28

DNA: TGTGCCAGCAGCTTGGGGACAGGGAGGTTGGGTGAGCAGTTCTTC
CDR3: CASSLGTGRLGEQFF
length: 15
D: TRBD1
size: NA
J: TRBJ2-1
V: TRBV5-6

DNA: TGTGCCAGCAGCTTCTCAGGATCCAGCAATCAGCCCCAGCATTTT
CDR3: CASSFSGSSNQPQHF
length: 15
D: NA
size: NA
J: TRBJ1-5
V: TRBV7-8

DNA: TGTGCCAGCAGTGAGCGGAGCACAGATACGCAGTATTTT
CDR3: CASSERSTDTQYF
length: 13
D: NA
size: medium-sized
J: TRBJ2-3
V: TRBV6-4

DNA: TGTGCCAGCAGTCCCACTAGCGGGAGAAGTAACTCCTACAATGAGCAGTTCTTC
CDR3: CASSPTSGRSNSYNEQFF
length: 18
D: TRBD2
size: few
J: TRBJ2-1
V: TRBV6-4

DNA: TGCGCCAGCAGCCAAGTGGGCTTCAGGATGAACACTGAAGCTTTCTTT
CDR3: CASSQVGFRMNTEAFF
length: 16
D: NA
size: few
J: TRBJ1-1
V: TRBV4-3

DNA: TGTGCCAGCAGTTCCCGGACTAGCGGGTGGGCGGGTGAGCAGTTCTTC
CDR3: CASSSRTSGWAGEQFF
length: 16
D: TRBD2
size: NA
J: TRBJ2-1
V: TRBV28

DNA: TGTGCCAGCAGCTCGGGACTAGCGCGAACTTCCTACAATGAGCAGTTCTTC
CDR3: CASSSGLARTSYNEQFF
length: 17
D: TRBD2
size: NA
J: TRBJ2-1
V: TRBV7-2

DNA: TGTGCTAGTGGTTTGGTCCCAGTCTCTGGAAACACCATATATTTT
CDR3: CASGLVPVSGNTIYF
length: 15
D: NA
size: NA
J: TRBJ1-3
V: TRBV12-5

DNA: TGTGCCAGCTCTACCCTGTGGGGCGAAGGCTACACCTTC
CDR3: CASSTLWGEGYTF
length: 13
D: NA
size: NA
J: TRBJ1-2
V: TRBV18

DNA: TGTGCCAGCAGCGACAGGGCCTACGAGCAGTACTTC
CDR3: CASSDRAYEQYF
length: 12
D: TRBD1
size: once
J: TRBJ2-7
V: TRBV7-2

DNA: TGTGCCAGTAGGGGTCCGGGACAGGCCACCTACGAGCAGTACTTC
CDR3: CASRGPGQATYEQYF
length: 15
D: TRBD1
size: few
J: TRBJ2-7
V: TRBV19

DNA: TGTGCCAGCAGCCTTAGTCGGCTGGACTTCCAAGAGACCCAGTACTTC
CDR3: CASSLSRLDFQETQYF
length: 16
D: NA
size: NA
J: TRBJ2-5
V: TRBV9

DNA: TGTGCCAGCAGTGAACAGGCCCAGGCAAACACCGGGGAGCTGTTTTTT
CDR3: CASSEQAQANTGELFF
length: 16
D: NA
size: NA
J: TRBJ2-2
V: TRBV2

DNA: TGTGCCAGCAGCTTCGGACTAGCGGGAGGAGGTGGCCCCGAGCAGTACTTC
CDR3: CASSFGLAGGGGPEQYF
length: 17
D: TRBD2
size: few
J: TRBJ2-7
V: TRBV5-4

DNA: TGTGCCAGCAGTTTAGGGCCCCGTCCCTACGAGCAGTACTTC
CDR3: CASSLGPRPYEQYF
length: 14
D: NA
size: NA
J: TRBJ2-7
V: TRBV27

DNA: TGTGCCAGCAGCCCCGCAGGGGGGCCAAGCTCCTACAATGAGCAGTTCTTC
CDR3: CASSPAGGPSSYNEQFF
length: 17
D: NA
size: NA
J: TRBJ2-1
V: TRBV14

DNA: TGTGCCAGCAATCCCGAGACAGGGGGGCTTGGTCAGCCCCAGCATTTT
CDR3: CASNPETGGLGQPQHF
length: 16
D: NA
size: NA
J: TRBJ1-5
V: TRBV21-1

DNA: TGTGCCAGCAGCCGAGGGACTAGCGGGAGAGAGACCCAGTACTTC
CDR3: CASSRGTSGRETQYF
length: 15
D: TRBD2
size: once
J: TRBJ2-5
V: TRBV11-2

DNA: TGTGCCAGCTACAGACTTAGCGGGTTTTACAATGAGCAGTTCTTC
CDR3: CASYRLSGFYNEQFF
length: 15
D: TRBD2
size: once
J: TRBJ2-1
V: TRBV5-4

DNA: TGTGCCAGCAGCTTCGGTCAGGGGGTTTATGGCTACACCTTC
CDR3: CASSFGQGVYGYTF
length: 14
D: TRBD1
size: NA
J: TRBJ1-2
V: TRBV7-2

DNA: TGCGCCAGCAGCCGCGGGGCTTCCTACGAGCAGTACTTC
CDR3: CASSRGASYEQYF
length: 13
D: NA
size: NA
J: TRBJ2-7
V: TRBV4-3

DNA: TGTGCCAGCAGAATGGGGGGGGGCTCCTACAATGAGCAGTTCTTC
CDR3: CASRMGGGSYNEQFF
length: 15
D: TRBD2
size: NA
J: TRBJ2-1
V: TRBV13

DNA: TGTGCCAGCAGCGCGGGACTAGCTAGATTGCAGACCCAGTACTTC
CDR3: CASSAGLARLQTQYF
length: 15
D: TRBD2
size: NA
J: TRBJ2-5
V: TRBV9

DNA: TGTGCCAGCAGCTACAGGGAAGGAGACGAGCAGTACTTC
CDR3: CASSYREGDEQYF
length: 13
D: NA
size: NA
J: TRBJ2-7
V: TRBV7-6

DNA: TGTGCCAGCAGCCCTGGACAGGGGGGATACATTCAGTACTTC
CDR3: CASSPGQGGYIQYF
length: 14
D: TRBD1
size: NA
J: TRBJ2-4
V: TRBV7-9

DNA: TGTGCCAGCAGTTACGGGGGGGGCTCTGGGGCCAACGTCCTGACTTTC
CDR3: CASSYGGGSGANVLTF
length: 16
D: TRBD2
size: NA
J: TRBJ2-6
V: TRBV6-5

DNA: TGTGCCAGCAGTTCAGGACAGGGCGGCTATGGCTACACCTTC
CDR3: CASSSGQGGYGYTF
length: 14
D: TRBD1
size: once
J: TRBJ1-2
V: TRBV2

DNA: TGTGCTAGTGGTCCACTTTCTTCGGGAAGCAATCAGCCCCAGCATTTT
CDR3: CASGPLSSGSNQPQHF
length: 16
D: NA
size: once
J: TRBJ1-5
V: TRBV12-5

DNA: TGTGCCAGCAGCCAAGATCTTTGGGGCGGGATGGAGACCCAGTACTTC
CDR3: CASSQDLWGGMETQYF
length: 16
D: NA
size: once
J: TRBJ2-5
V: TRBV4-2

DNA: TGTGCCAGCAGCTTGACAGGGGGTTACTATGGCTACACCTTC
CDR3: CASSLTGGYYGYTF
length: 14
D: TRBD1
size: NA
J: TRBJ1-2
V: TRBV5-4

DNA: TGTGCCAGCAGCTTAATGGACAGGGGGCTCCCGTCGATGTACTTC
CDR3: CASSLMDRGLPSMYF
length: 15
D: TRBD1
size: NA
J: TRBJ2-7
V: TRBV7-9

DNA: TGCGCCGCGGTTGAGGGGGGGGAGTCCTACGAGCAGTACTTC
CDR3: CAAVEGGESYEQYF
length: 14
D: NA
size: NA
J: TRBJ2-7
V: TRBV4-1

DNA: TGTGCCATCAACCCAACTAGCGGGAGTAAGAATGAGCAGTTCTTC
CDR3: CAINPTSGSKNEQFF
length: 15
D: TRBD2
size: NA
J: TRBJ2-1
V: TRBV10-3

DNA: TGTGCCAGCTCACCCCCCCGGAGCGGGAGAAGAGATACGCAGTATTTT
CDR3: CASSPPRSGRRDTQYF
length: 16
D: TRBD2
size: NA
J: TRBJ2-3
V: TRBV18

DNA: TGTGCCAGCAGCTTAGGGGTCGCGGGAGGTGTAGACGAGCAGTACTTC
CDR3: CASSLGVAGGVDEQYF
length: 16
D: TRBD2
size: once
J: TRBJ2-7
V: TRBV7-2

DNA: TGTGCCACCAGCGGGGGACTAGCGGGAGGGCTAGGAAACATTCAGTACTTC
CDR3: CATSGGLAGGLGNIQYF
length: 17
D: TRBD2
size: NA
J: TRBJ2-4
V: TRBV15

DNA: TGCGCCAGTAGCGGGAGGGTTTTCGATACGCAGTATTTT
CDR3: CASSGRVFDTQYF
length: 13
D: TRBD2
size: few
J: TRBJ2-3
V: TRBV4-3

DNA: TGTGCCAGCAGCGTAGCTCCCACAGGGGAACACTATGGCTACACCTTC
CDR3: CASSVAPTGEHYGYTF
length: 16
D: TRBD1
size: few
J: TRBJ1-2
V: TRBV9

DNA: TGTGCCAGCAGCTCATTAGCGGAAGTTTCGTACAATGAGCAGTTCTTC
CDR3: CASSSLAEVSYNEQFF
length: 16
D: NA
size: NA
J: TRBJ2-1
V: TRBV7-2